Listed below are T cell receptor beta chains from one sample, sequenced in a study of cytomegalovirus exposure and HLA in healthy donors. Only in-frame clones appear in the TCRdb table, and some are missing; sequencing was by immunoSEQ multiplex PCR. In the table there are around 240,000 clones, over 80% of which are singletons. Sequencing was done on a sample of PBMCs. The receptors shown here come from a middle-aged woman in good health and CMV-seropositive. Both conserved end residues are part of each CDR3. D genes are given only for firm matches. Clone size is stated in some rows and not others, as once, few, many or a class when expanded.

V gene	clone size	J gene	D gene	CDR3 protein	CDR3 DNA
TRBV5-1	.	TRBJ2-1	.	CASSLTGRVSYNEQFF	TGCGCCAGCAGCTTGACAGGCCGTGTATCCTACAATGAGCAGTTCTTC
TRBV7-7	.	TRBJ2-1	TRBD2	CASSLGSGRAGEQFF	TGTGCTAGCAGCCTAGGTAGCGGGAGGGCCGGTGAGCAGTTCTTC
TRBV7-9	.	TRBJ2-2	.	CASSLYSTGELFF	TGTGCCAGCAGCTTGTACTCAACCGGGGAGCTGTTTTTT
TRBV2	few	TRBJ2-5	TRBD2	CASSVLAGGQETQYF	TGTGCCAGCAGTGTTTTAGCGGGAGGGCAAGAGACCCAGTACTTC
TRBV5-6	.	TRBJ2-7	.	CASSFASRGPYEQYF	TGTGCCAGCAGCTTCGCCTCTAGAGGTCCCTACGAGCAGTACTTC
TRBV7-9	.	TRBJ2-5	TRBD1	CASSTDREQETQYF	TGTGCCAGCAGCACGGACAGGGAACAAGAGACCCAGTACTTC
TRBV7-7	.	TRBJ2-2	TRBD2	CASSPLAGVNTGELFF	TGTGCCAGCAGCCCACTAGCGGGGGTGAACACCGGGGAGCTGTTTTTT
TRBV11-2	.	TRBJ1-4	TRBD1	CASSTQGQPNEKLFF	TGTGCCAGCAGCACACAGGGACAGCCGAATGAAAAACTGTTTTTT
TRBV6-1	.	TRBJ1-4	.	CASSEGPGQINEKLFF	TGTGCCAGCAGTGAAGGGCCGGGACAAATTAATGAAAAACTGTTTTTT
TRBV4-2	.	TRBJ1-4	TRBD1	CASSPTRQGASNEKLFF	TGTGCCAGCAGCCCCACGAGACAGGGGGCCTCTAATGAAAAACTGTTTTTT
TRBV6-5	.	TRBJ1-1	.	CASRGNTEAFF	TGTGCCAGCAGGGGCAACACTGAAGCTTTCTTT
TRBV7-2	.	TRBJ1-2	.	CASSSTTVSYGYTF	TGTGCCAGCAGCTCAACAACAGTCTCCTATGGCTACACCTTC
TRBV19	.	TRBJ1-5	TRBD1	CASTRTGVGSNQPQHF	TGTGCCAGTACCCGGACAGGGGTCGGAAGCAATCAGCCCCAGCATTTT
TRBV6-1	.	TRBJ1-2	.	CASSETQGSYGYTF	TGTGCCAGCAGTGAAACTCAGGGGTCTTATGGCTACACCTTC
TRBV2	.	TRBJ1-2	.	CASRAGIQNYGYTF	TGTGCCAGCAGGGCAGGAATCCAGAACTATGGCTACACCTTC
TRBV7-2	few	TRBJ1-6	.	CASSLAEGRKNSPLHF	TGTGCCAGCAGCTTGGCCGAGGGCAGAAAGAATTCACCCCTCCACTTT
TRBV5-6	.	TRBJ2-7	TRBD1	CASSVDRGYEQYF	TGTGCCAGCAGCGTCGACAGGGGGTACGAGCAGTACTTC
TRBV11-2	.	TRBJ2-3	TRBD2	CASSYGTSGRTDTQYF	TGTGCCAGCAGCTATGGGACTAGCGGACGCACAGATACGCAGTATTTT
TRBV6-6	.	TRBJ1-1	.	CASSHTGTEAFF	TGTGCCAGCAGTCACACGGGCACTGAAGCTTTCTTT
TRBV7-3	.	TRBJ2-3	.	CASSSPSGAPADTQYF	TGTGCCAGCAGCTCCCCCAGTGGGGCCCCCGCAGATACGCAGTATTTT
TRBV12-5	.	TRBJ1-5	TRBD1	CASGETGDGSNQPQHF	TGTGCTAGTGGCGAGACAGGGGATGGGAGCAATCAGCCCCAGCATTTT
TRBV25-1	.	TRBJ1-1	.	CASSESRLYTEAFF	TGTGCCAGCAGTGAATCCCGACTATACACTGAAGCTTTCTTT
TRBV7-9	.	TRBJ1-2	.	CASSSTPGYTF	TGTGCCAGCAGCTCCACGCCGGGGTACACCTTC
TRBV6-4	.	TRBJ2-2	TRBD2	CASSPTAGGPNTGELFF	TGTGCCAGCAGTCCAACAGCGGGGGGCCCTAACACCGGGGAGCTGTTTTTT
TRBV25-1	.	TRBJ1-1	.	CASSEIRETTEAFF	TGTGCCAGCAGTGAAATACGGGAAACCACTGAAGCTTTCTTT
TRBV6-6	.	TRBJ1-5	TRBD1	CASSYEGASNQPQHF	TGTGCCAGCAGTTACGAGGGGGCGAGCAATCAGCCCCAGCATTTT
TRBV4-1	.	TRBJ2-7	.	CASSPGLVYEQYF	TGCGCCAGCAGCCCGGGACTCGTCTACGAGCAGTACTTC
TRBV6-6	.	TRBJ2-3	.	CASSWQNTDTQYF	TGTGCCAGCAGTTGGCAGAACACAGATACGCAGTATTTT
TRBV29-1	.	TRBJ2-7	TRBD2	CSVEGAFRTSGRARETYEQYF	TGCAGCGTTGAGGGGGCTTTCCGGACTAGCGGGAGAGCGAGAGAAACCTACGAGCAGTACTTC
TRBV6-5	.	TRBJ2-7	.	CASSWGGYEQYF	TGTGCCAGCAGTTGGGGAGGCTACGAGCAGTACTTC
TRBV6-5	.	TRBJ1-2	.	CASRAPGRRGFTF	TGTGCCAGCAGGGCTCCGGGACGGCGGGGATTCACCTTC
TRBV13	few	TRBJ2-7	.	CASRLTGFHEQYF	TGTGCCAGCAGACTTACAGGGTTCCACGAGCAGTACTTC
TRBV11-3	.	TRBJ2-5	.	CASSLVVETQYF	TGTGCCAGCAGCTTAGTAGTGGAGACCCAGTACTTC
TRBV27	.	TRBJ1-3	.	CASTSGLSGNTIYF	TGTGCCAGCACCTCAGGCCTCTCTGGAAACACCATATATTTT
TRBV10-3	.	TRBJ2-7	.	CAISESTGYLSYF	TGTGCCATCAGTGAGTCGACAGGCTACCTTAGTTACTTC
TRBV6-4	.	TRBJ1-2	.	CASSDSGQKTYNYGYTF	TGTGCCAGCAGTGACTCGGGCCAAAAAACCTATAACTATGGCTACACCTTC
TRBV15	.	TRBJ1-1	.	CATSPGTYTEAFF	TGTGCCACCAGCCCCGGGACATACACTGAAGCTTTCTTT
TRBV9	.	TRBJ1-1	.	CASSVVQANTEAFF	TGTGCCAGCAGCGTAGTACAGGCGAACACTGAAGCTTTCTTT
TRBV2	.	TRBJ2-3	.	CASRGRGVVTDTQYF	TGTGCCAGCCGGGGACGCGGGGTCGTCACAGATACGCAGTATTTT
TRBV13	.	TRBJ1-2	.	CASSPRRGRYGYTF	TGTGCCAGCAGCCCCCGGAGAGGGAGGTACGGCTACACCTTC
TRBV7-9	.	TRBJ2-7	.	CASSPQGGSQQGPHYEQYF	TGTGCCAGCAGCCCCCAGGGTGGTAGTCAACAGGGACCCCACTACGAGCAGTACTTC
TRBV15	few	TRBJ2-3	.	CATSRIGPSTDTQYF	TGTGCCACCAGCAGAATCGGTCCCTCCACAGATACGCAGTATTTT
TRBV2	once	TRBJ1-6	.	CASSEDRANSPLHF	TGTGCCAGCAGTGAAGACAGGGCGAATTCACCCCTCCACTTT
TRBV5-5	.	TRBJ2-1	TRBD1	CASSPGGVGPNEQFF	TGTGCCAGCAGCCCAGGGGGTGTGGGGCCCAATGAGCAGTTCTTC
TRBV5-4	.	TRBJ2-1	.	CASSKEATSYNEQFF	TGTGCCAGCAGCAAGGAGGCGACTAGCTACAATGAGCAGTTCTTC
TRBV11-2	.	TRBJ2-1	.	CASSLGVGLDEQFF	TGTGCCAGCAGCTTAGGAGTCGGTCTGGATGAGCAGTTCTTC
TRBV11-1	few	TRBJ2-5	TRBD2	CASSPGSGSLGETQYF	TGTGCCAGCAGCCCGGGGAGCGGGAGCTTAGGGGAGACCCAGTACTTC
TRBV9	.	TRBJ1-1	TRBD1	CASSSKVDRVDANTEAFF	TGTGCCAGCAGCTCCAAGGTGGACAGGGTAGATGCGAACACTGAAGCTTTCTTT
TRBV5-1	few	TRBJ1-2	.	CASSQNSYYGYTF	TGCGCCAGCAGCCAGAACAGTTACTATGGCTACACCTTC
TRBV30	once	TRBJ2-3	.	CAWSVQEDTDTQYF	TGTGCCTGGAGTGTACAAGAGGACACAGATACGCAGTATTTT
TRBV7-9	.	TRBJ2-7	.	CASSLGVNSYEQYF	TGTGCCAGCAGCTTGGGAGTCAACTCCTACGAGCAGTACTTC
TRBV5-1	.	TRBJ2-6	TRBD1	CASSLTTGAGANVLTF	TGCGCCAGCAGCTTGACGACAGGGGCTGGGGCCAACGTCCTGACTTTC
TRBV18	.	TRBJ2-3	TRBD2	CASSQPPTSGRGDTQYF	TGTGCCAGCTCACAACCTCCGACTAGCGGGAGGGGAGATACGCAGTATTTT
TRBV5-1	.	TRBJ2-3	.	CASSLDRASTDTQYF	TGCGCCAGCAGCTTGGACAGGGCGAGCACAGATACGCAGTATTTT
TRBV5-1	.	TRBJ2-2	TRBD2	CASSPAGGANTGELFF	TGCGCCAGCAGCCCAGCCGGGGGGGCGAACACCGGGGAGCTGTTTTTT
TRBV5-1	once	TRBJ1-1	.	CASSLGSGRDNTEAFF	TGCGCCAGCAGCTTGGGTTCAGGCAGAGATAACACTGAAGCTTTCTTT
TRBV5-8	.	TRBJ1-5	TRBD1	CASSSDRVSQPQHF	TGTGCCAGCAGTTCAGACAGGGTGAGTCAGCCCCAGCATTTT
TRBV7-9	few	TRBJ2-3	TRBD2	CASSPGTGTSGPTQYF	TGTGCCAGCAGCCCAGGGACAGGGACTAGCGGCCCTACGCAGTATTTT
TRBV9	.	TRBJ1-6	.	CASSARQASSYNSPLHF	TGTGCCAGCAGCGCCCGACAGGCGAGCTCCTATAATTCACCCCTCCACTTT